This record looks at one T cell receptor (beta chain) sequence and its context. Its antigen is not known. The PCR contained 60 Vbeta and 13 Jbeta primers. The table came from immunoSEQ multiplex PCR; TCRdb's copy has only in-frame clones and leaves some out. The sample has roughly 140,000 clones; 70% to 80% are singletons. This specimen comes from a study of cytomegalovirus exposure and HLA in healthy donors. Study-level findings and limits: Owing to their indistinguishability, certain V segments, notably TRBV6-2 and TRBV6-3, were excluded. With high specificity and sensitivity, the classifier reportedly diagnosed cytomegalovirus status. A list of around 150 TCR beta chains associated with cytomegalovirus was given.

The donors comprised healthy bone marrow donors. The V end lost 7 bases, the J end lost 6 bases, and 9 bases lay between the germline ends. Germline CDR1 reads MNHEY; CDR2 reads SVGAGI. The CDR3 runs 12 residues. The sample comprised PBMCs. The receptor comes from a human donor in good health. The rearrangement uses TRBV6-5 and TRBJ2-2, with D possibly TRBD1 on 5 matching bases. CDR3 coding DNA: TGTGCCAGCACCCAGGGTGCCGGGGAGCTGTTTTTT. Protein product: CASTQGAGELFF.